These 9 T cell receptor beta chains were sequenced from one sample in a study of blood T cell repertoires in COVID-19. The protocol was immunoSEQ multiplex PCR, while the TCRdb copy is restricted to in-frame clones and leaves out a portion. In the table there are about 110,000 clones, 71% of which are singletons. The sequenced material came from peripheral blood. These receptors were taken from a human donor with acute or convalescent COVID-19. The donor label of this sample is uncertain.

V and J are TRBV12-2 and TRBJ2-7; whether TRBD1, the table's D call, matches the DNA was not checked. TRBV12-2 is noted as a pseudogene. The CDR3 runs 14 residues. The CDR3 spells CASRLNFRGSEQYV. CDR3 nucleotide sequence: TGTGCAAGTCGCTTAAACTTCAGGGGGAGCGAGCAGTACGTC.

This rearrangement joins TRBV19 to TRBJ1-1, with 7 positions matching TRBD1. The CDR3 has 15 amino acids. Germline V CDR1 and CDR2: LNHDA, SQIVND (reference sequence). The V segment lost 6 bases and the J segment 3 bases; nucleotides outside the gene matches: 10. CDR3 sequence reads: CASRERHRGHTEAFF. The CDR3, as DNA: TGTGCCAGTAGGGAACGACACAGGGGACACACTGAAGCTTTCTTT.

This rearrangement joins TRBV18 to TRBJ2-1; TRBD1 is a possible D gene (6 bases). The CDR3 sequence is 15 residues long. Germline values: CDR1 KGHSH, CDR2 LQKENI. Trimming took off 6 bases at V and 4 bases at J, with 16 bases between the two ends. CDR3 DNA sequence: TGTGCCAGCTCCTCAAACAGGGTCCCTTACAATGAGCAGTTCTTC. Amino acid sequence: CASSSNRVPYNEQFF. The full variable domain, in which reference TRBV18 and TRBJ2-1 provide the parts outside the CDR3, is NAGVMQNPRHLVRRRGQEARLRCSPMKGHSHVYWYRQLPEEGLKFMVYLQKENIIDESGMPKERFSAEFPKEGPSILRIQQVVRGDSAAYFCASSSNRVPYNEQFFGPGTRLTVL.

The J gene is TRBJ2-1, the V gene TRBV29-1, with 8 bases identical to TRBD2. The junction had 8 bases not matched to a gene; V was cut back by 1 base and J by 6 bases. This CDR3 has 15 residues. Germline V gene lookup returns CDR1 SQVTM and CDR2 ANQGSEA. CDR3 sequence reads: CSVEGGLVPINEQFF. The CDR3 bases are TGCAGCGTTGAAGGGGGACTAGTCCCCATCAATGAGCAGTTCTTC.

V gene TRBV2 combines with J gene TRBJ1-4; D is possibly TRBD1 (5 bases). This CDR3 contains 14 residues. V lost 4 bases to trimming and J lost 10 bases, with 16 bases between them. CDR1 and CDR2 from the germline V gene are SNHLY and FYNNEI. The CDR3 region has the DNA TGTGCCAGCAGTGCGGAGGGGCTCGTTGGAAAACTGTTTTTT. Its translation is CASSAEGLVGKLFF.

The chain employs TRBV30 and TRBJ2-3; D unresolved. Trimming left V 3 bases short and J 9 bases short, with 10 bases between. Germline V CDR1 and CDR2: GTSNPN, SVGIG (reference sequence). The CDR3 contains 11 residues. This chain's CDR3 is CAWSPESTQYF. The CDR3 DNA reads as TGTGCCTGGAGCCCCGAGTCAACGCAGTATTTT. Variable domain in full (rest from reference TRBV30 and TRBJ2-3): SQTIHQWPATLVQPVGSPLSLECTVEGTSNPNLYWYRQAAGRGLQLLFYSVGIGQISSEVPQNLSASRPQDRQFILSSKKLLLSDSGFYLCAWSPESTQYFGPGTRLTVL.

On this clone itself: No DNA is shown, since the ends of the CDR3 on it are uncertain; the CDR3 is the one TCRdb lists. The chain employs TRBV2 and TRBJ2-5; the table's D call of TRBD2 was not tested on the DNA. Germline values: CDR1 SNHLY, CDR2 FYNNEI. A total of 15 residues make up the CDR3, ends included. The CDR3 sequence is CASILERTRQETQYF.

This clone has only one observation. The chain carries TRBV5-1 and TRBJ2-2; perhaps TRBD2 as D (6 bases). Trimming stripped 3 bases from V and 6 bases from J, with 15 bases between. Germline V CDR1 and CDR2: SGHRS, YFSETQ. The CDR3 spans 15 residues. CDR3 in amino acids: CASSSLGGRAGELFF. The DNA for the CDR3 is TGCGCCAGCAGCTCATTGGGGGGAAGGGCCGGGGAGCTGTTTTTT.

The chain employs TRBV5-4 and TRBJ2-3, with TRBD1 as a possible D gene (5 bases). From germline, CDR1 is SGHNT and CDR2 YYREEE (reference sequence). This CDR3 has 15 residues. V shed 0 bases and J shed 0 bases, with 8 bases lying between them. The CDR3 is CASSLDAGSTDTQYF. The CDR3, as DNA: TGTGCCAGCAGCTTGGACGCAGGGAGCACAGATACGCAGTATTTT.